Below, 3 T cell receptor beta chains from the same sample are listed, as sequenced in a study of cytomegalovirus exposure and HLA in healthy donors. Primers included in the PCR were 60 Vbeta and 13 Jbeta primers. Only in-frame clones appear in the TCRdb table, and some are missing; sequencing was by immunoSEQ multiplex PCR. The table shows 100,000 to 150,000 clones, with around 69% occurring only once. Source material: PBMCs. All receptors come from a human donor in good health.

This clone was seen only a few times. V usage is TRBV11-1 and J usage is TRBJ2-7; maybe TRBD1 (6 bases). Germline CDR1 is SGHAT and CDR2 is FQDESV (reference sequence). This CDR3 is 14 amino acids long. The ends were cut back, 5 bases at V and 3 bases at J, with 14 bases in the middle. The CDR3 protein is CASSGMGHRYEQYF. The CDR3 DNA sequence: TGTGCCAGCAGCGGCATGGGACATCGCTACGAGCAGTACTTC.

The J gene is TRBJ2-2, the V gene TRBV9; tentative D call: TRBD1 (5 bases). Germline V CDR1 and CDR2: SGDLS, YYNGEE. CDR3 length: 15 amino acids. The germline V and J ends were trimmed by 0 bases and 5 bases, with 11 bases remaining between them. CDR3 in amino acids: CASSVEGRVTGELFF. The CDR3 DNA reads as TGTGCCAGCAGCGTAGAGGGCAGGGTGACCGGGGAGCTGTTTTTT.

The sample holds a few counts of this clone. The chain employs TRBV29-1 and TRBJ2-3; 7 positions agree with TRBD2. V trimming: 5 bases; J trimming: 1 base; junction bases outside the gene matches: 6. Germline V gives CDR1 SQVTM, CDR2 ANQGSEA. This CDR3 has 14 amino acids. The CDR3 sequence: CSVLSGRGTDTQYF. The CDR3 coding sequence is TGCAGCGTTCTCTCGGGGAGGGGCACAGATACGCAGTATTTT.